In this sample, the clone carrying this T cell receptor (beta chain) turned up a few times. As yet, its antigen is unknown. The ends were cut back, 6 bases at V and 4 bases at J, with 13 bases in the middle. This CDR3 comprises 15 residues. Germline CDR1 LNHNV, CDR2 YYDKDF (reference sequence). This sample was included in a study of PD-1 blockade in classical Hodgkin lymphoma. Study-level results: Prior therapy or disease activity may underlie the repertoire differences, whose causes remain undefined. By cycle point C4D1, TCR diversity had risen significantly in CD4+ cells (but not CD8+ cells).

Relapse after autologous stem cell transplantation occurred in every patient, and brentuximab vedotin exposure varied. Clones were read by immunoSEQ multiplex PCR, and TCRdb kept only the in-frame ones, dropping some. The repertoire holds 20,000 to 30,000 clones, with almost 70% as singletons. Sequences were derived from peripheral blood mononuclear cells (PBMCs), sampled at baseline. This sequence joins TRBV15 and TRBJ2-6; TRBD1 might be the D (6 bases). The origin of this receptor is a human donor with classical Hodgkin lymphoma. For the CDR3, the DNA is TGTGCCACCAGATCAACAGGGTCAGGGGCCAACGTCCTGACTTTC. Encoded protein: CATRSTGSGANVLTF. The full variable domain, in which reference TRBV15 and TRBJ2-6 provide the parts outside the CDR3, is DAMVIQNPRYQVTQFGKPVTLSCSQTLNHNVMYWYQQKSSQAPKLLFHYYDKDFNNEADTPDNFQSRRPNTSFCFLDIRSPGLGDTAMYLCATRSTGSGANVLTFGAGSRLTVL.